This T cell receptor (beta chain) originates from a study of somatic mutations in cytotoxic T cells in rheumatoid arthritis. V lost 0 bases and J lost 9; bases outside the gene matches: 8. CDR3 length: 15 residues. Germline assignment: CDR1 SGDLS and CDR2 YYNGEE. Findings of the study overall: The antigen targets of the expanded CD8+ clones lacked identification.

Profiled with immunoSEQ multiplex PCR; TCRdb holds only in-frame clones, not every one. The table has about 18,000 clones, approximately 80% seen once. This clone was seen a single time. The antigen is undetermined. The chain employs TRBV9 and TRBJ2-1; 8 positions match TRBD2. The sequencing input was CD8+ T cells sorted from blood. The receptor was derived from a woman between 50 and 59 years old in good health. The chain's CDR3 is CASSVDGGAGVEQFF. In DNA, the CDR3 is TGTGCCAGCAGCGTAGACGGGGGGGCAGGCGTTGAGCAGTTCTTC.